This T cell receptor (beta chain) came from a study of blood T cell repertoires in COVID-19. Study context: Italy, Spain and the United States were the sources of the convalescent and acute COVID-19 samples. The analysed material was cDNA or gDNA that came from T cells, B-cell-depleted T cells, or PBMCs.

As originally analysed: The assay estimated nucleated cells by amplifying reference gene primers. Measured with immunoSEQ multiplex PCR; TCRdb has only the in-frame clones, and not every one. V and J calls and clone size follow that table, whereas D and trimming were derived from the DNA. The sample contains over 65,000 clones, around four fifths of which appear only once. The germline V gene has CDR1 SQVTM and CDR2 ANQGSEA. The CDR3 spans 13 residues. V lost 1 base and J lost 5, with 8 bases in between. Sample: peripheral blood. The chain is built from TRBV29-1 and TRBJ1-4, with D uncertain. The receptor was derived from a man at least 80 years old with active or convalescent COVID-19. In DNA form, the CDR3 reads TGCAGCGTTGAAGGGCCAGGAAATGAAAAACTGTTTTTT. It specifies CSVEGPGNEKLFF.